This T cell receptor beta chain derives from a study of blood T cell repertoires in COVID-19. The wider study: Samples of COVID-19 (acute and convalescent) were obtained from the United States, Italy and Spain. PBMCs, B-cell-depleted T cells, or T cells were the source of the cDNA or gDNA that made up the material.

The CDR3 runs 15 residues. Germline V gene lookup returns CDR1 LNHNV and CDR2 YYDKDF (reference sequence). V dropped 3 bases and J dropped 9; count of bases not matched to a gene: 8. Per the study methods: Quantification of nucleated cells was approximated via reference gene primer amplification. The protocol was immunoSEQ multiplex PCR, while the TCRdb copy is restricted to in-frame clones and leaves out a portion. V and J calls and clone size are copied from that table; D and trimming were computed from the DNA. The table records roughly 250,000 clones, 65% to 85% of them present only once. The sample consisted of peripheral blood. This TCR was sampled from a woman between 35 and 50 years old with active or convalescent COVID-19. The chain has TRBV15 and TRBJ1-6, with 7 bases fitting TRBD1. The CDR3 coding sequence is TGTGCCACCAGCAGGAGGAACAGGGGTAGTTCACCCCTCCACTTT. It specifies CATSRRNRGSSPLHF.